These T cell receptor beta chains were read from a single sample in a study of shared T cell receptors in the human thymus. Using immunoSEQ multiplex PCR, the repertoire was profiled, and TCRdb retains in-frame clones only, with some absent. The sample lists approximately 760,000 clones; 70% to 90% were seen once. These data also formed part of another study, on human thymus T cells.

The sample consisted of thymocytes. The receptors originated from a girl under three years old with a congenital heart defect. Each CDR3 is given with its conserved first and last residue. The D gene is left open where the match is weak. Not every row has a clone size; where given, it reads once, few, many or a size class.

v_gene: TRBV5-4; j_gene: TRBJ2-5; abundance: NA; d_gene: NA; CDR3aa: CASSFSYERGGRVETQYF; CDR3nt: TGTGCCAGCAGCTTTTCCTACGAACGGGGTGGTAGGGTAGAGACCCAGTACTTC
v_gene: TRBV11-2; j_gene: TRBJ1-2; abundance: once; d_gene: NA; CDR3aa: CASSLVGAANYGYTF; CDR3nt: TGTGCCAGCAGCTTGGTTGGGGCAGCTAACTATGGCTACACCTTC
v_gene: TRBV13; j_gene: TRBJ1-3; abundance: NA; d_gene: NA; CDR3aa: CASSPRTDSGNTIYF; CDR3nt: TGTGCCAGCAGCCCTCGGACAGACTCTGGAAACACCATATATTTT
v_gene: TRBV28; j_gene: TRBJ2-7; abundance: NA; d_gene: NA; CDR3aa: CASSFCRGRITYEQYF; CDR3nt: TGTGCCAGCAGTTTTTGTAGAGGCAGAATAACCTACGAGCAGTACTTC
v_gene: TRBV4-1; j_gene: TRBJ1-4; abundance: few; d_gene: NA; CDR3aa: CASSQGLLAGEKLFF; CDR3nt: TGCGCCAGCAGCCAGGGACTTCTAGCCGGTGAAAAACTGTTTTTT
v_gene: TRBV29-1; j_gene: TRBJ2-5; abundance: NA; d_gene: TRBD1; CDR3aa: CSVDYRGHQETQYF; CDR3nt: TGCAGCGTTGATTACAGGGGGCACCAAGAGACCCAGTACTTC
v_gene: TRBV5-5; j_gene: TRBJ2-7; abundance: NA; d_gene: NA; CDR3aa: CASSFRAPYEQYF; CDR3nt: TGTGCCAGCAGCTTCAGGGCCCCCTACGAGCAGTACTTC
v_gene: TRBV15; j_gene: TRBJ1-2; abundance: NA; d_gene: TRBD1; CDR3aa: CATSRDRGGQGAIHGYTF; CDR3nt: TGTGCCACCAGCAGAGATCGAGGCGGACAGGGGGCGATTCATGGCTACACCTTC
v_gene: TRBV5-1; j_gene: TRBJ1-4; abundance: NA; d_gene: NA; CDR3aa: CASRMGGGIEKLFF; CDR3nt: TGCGCCAGCCGCATGGGGGGGGGCATTGAAAAACTGTTTTTT
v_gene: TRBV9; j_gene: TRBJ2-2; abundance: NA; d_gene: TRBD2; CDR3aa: CASRRTGGPFGVELVTGELFF; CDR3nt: TGTGCCAGCAGAAGAACGGGGGGGCCTTTTGGAGTAGAATTGGTCACCGGGGAGCTGTTTTTT
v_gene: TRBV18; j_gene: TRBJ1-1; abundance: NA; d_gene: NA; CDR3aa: CASSRSGMNTEAFF; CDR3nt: TGTGCCAGCTCACGATCAGGGATGAACACTGAAGCTTTCTTT
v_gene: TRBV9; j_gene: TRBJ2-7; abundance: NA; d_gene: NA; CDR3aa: CASSVASGNYEQYF; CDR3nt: TGTGCCAGCAGCGTAGCTTCGGGTAACTACGAGCAGTACTTC
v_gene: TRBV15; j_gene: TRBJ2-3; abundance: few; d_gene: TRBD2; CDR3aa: CATSRLLAGSIASTDTQYF; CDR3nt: TGTGCCACCAGCAGATTGCTAGCGGGGTCAATAGCTAGCACAGATACGCAGTATTTT
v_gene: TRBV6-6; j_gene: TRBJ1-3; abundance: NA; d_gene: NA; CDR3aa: CASSLPRVAGNTIYF; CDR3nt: TGTGCCAGCAGTCTACCCAGGGTAGCTGGAAACACCATATATTTT
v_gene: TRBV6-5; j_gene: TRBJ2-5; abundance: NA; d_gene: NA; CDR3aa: CASSPVRGQETQYF; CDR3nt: TGTGCCAGCAGCCCAGTAAGGGGTCAAGAGACCCAGTACTTC
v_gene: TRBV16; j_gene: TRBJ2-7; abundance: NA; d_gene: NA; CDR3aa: CASSQWTAKSYEQYF; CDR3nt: TGTGCCAGCAGCCAATGGACAGCAAAATCCTACGAGCAGTACTTC
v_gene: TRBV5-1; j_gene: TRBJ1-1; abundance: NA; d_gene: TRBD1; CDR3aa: CASGPQGVNTEAFF; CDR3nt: TGCGCCAGCGGACCTCAGGGGGTGAACACTGAAGCTTTCTTT
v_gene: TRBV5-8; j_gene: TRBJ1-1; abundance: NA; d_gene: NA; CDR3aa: CASSYLQNEAFF; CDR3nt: TGTGCCAGCAGCTACCTACAGAATGAAGCTTTCTTT
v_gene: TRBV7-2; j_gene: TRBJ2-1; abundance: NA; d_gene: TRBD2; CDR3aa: CASSPATAGTSGHEQFF; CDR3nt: TGTGCCAGCAGTCCGGCTACGGCCGGGACTAGCGGCCATGAGCAGTTCTTC
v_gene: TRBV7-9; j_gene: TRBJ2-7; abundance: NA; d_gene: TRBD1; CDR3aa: CASSWGTGADYEQYF; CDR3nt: TGTGCCAGCAGCTGGGGGACAGGGGCAGACTACGAGCAGTACTTC
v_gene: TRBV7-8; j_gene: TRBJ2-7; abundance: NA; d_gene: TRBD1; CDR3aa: CASSPDRAYEQYF; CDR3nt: TGTGCCAGCAGCCCAGACAGGGCTTACGAGCAGTACTTC
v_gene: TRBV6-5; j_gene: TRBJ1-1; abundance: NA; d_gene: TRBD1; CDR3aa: CASSYNDRAPEAFF; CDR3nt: TGTGCCAGCAGTTACAATGACAGGGCCCCTGAAGCTTTCTTT
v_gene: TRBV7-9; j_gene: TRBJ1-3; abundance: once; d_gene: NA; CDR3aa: CASSLSSGNTIYF; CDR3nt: TGTGCCAGCAGCTTGAGCTCTGGAAACACCATATATTTT
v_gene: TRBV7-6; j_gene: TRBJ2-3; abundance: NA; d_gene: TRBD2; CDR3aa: CASSSERHSGGAADTQYF; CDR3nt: TGTGCCAGCAGCTCTGAGCGGCATAGCGGGGGGGCCGCAGATACGCAGTATTTT
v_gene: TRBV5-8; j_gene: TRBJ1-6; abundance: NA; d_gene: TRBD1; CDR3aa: CASSHFGQGLSSYNSPLHF; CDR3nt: TGTGCCAGCAGCCACTTTGGACAGGGGTTGAGCTCCTATAATTCACCCCTCCACTTT
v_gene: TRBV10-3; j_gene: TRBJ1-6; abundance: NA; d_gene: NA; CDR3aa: CASRPNYGAGTDSPLHF; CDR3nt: TGTGCCAGCCGGCCTAATTACGGAGCGGGCACGGATTCACCCCTCCACTTT
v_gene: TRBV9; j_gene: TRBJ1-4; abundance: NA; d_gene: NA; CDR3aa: CASSTGIRGEKLFF; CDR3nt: TGTGCCAGCAGCACGGGGATTAGAGGCGAAAAACTGTTTTTT
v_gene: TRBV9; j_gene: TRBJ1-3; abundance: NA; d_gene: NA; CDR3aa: CASSVGRGNWGNTIYF; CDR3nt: TGTGCCAGCAGCGTAGGAAGGGGAAACTGGGGAAACACCATATATTTT
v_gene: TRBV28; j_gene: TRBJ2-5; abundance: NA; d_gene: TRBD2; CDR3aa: CASSRGLAIETQYF; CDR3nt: TGTGCCAGCAGTCGGGGACTAGCTATCGAGACCCAGTACTTC
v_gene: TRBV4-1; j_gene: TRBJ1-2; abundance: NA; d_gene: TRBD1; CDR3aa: CASSCHRGQSGYTF; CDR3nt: TGCGCCAGCAGCTGTCACAGGGGACAAAGTGGCTACACCTTC
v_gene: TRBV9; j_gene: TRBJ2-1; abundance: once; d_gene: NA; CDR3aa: CASSVGGGLNEQFF; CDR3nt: TGTGCCAGCAGCGTAGGTGGGGGACTCAATGAGCAGTTCTTC
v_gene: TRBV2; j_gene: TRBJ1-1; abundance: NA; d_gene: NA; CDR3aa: CASSDRGNTEAFF; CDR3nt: TGTGCCAGCAGTGACCGGGGTAACACTGAAGCTTTCTTT
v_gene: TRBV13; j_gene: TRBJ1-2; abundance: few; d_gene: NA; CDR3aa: CASSLNSHYGYTF; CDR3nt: TGTGCCAGCAGCTTAAACAGCCACTATGGCTACACCTTC
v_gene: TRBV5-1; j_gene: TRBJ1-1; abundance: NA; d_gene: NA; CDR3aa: CASSLEDRNTEAFF; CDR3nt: TGCGCCAGCAGCTTGGAGGACAGGAACACTGAAGCTTTCTTT
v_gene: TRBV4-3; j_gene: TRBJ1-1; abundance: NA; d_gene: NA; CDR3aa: CASSQAFLWEDTEAFF; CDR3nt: TGCGCCAGCAGCCAAGCCTTCCTTTGGGAGGACACTGAAGCTTTCTTT
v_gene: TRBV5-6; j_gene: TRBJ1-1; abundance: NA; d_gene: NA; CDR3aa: CASSLAGREAFF; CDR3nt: TGTGCCAGCAGCTTGGCTGGCAGAGAAGCTTTCTTT
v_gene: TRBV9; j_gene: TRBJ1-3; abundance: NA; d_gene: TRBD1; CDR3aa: CASSVVGQGDGELNTIYF; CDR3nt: TGTGCCAGCAGCGTAGTTGGACAGGGAGATGGTGAATTGAACACCATATATTTT
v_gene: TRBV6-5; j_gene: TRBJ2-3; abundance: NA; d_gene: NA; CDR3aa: CASSYGLAQDTQYF; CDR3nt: TGTGCCAGCAGTTACGGCCTAGCCCAAGATACGCAGTATTTT
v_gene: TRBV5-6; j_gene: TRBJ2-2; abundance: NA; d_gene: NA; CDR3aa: CASSFNGELFF; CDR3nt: TGTGCCAGCAGCTTTAACGGGGAGCTGTTTTTT
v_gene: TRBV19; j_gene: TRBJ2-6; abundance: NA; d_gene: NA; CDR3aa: CASTPAASSGANVLTF; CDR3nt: TGTGCCAGTACTCCAGCAGCGTCTTCTGGGGCCAACGTCCTGACTTTC
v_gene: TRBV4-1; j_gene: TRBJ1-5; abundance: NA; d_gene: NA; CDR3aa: CASSQYTGPNQPQHF; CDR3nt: TGCGCCAGCAGCCAATACACAGGGCCCAATCAGCCCCAGCATTTT